The clone carrying this T cell receptor beta chain was seen only a few times. CDR3 length: 16 amino acids. Germline V CDR1 and CDR2: MGHRA, YSYEKL. V was clipped by 4 bases and J by 4 bases; unmatched bases: 6. The data are from a study of quantifying T cell responses using KT2 cells. Study background: TCR alpha and beta constant-region primers primed reverse transcription of RNA. Under optimum conditions, T4 ligation efficiency was estimated at more than 9.5%.

An oligo carrying a UMI was ligated to the cDNA 3' end. The first PCR ran roughly 4 cycles with an equimolar RC1.1 and RC1.2 beta primer mix. Separate processing of TCR alpha and beta chains began at the second PCR. TCRdb reprocessed the UMI-ligation and nested PCR reads via MiXCR and lists one record per CDR3 protein. In the table there are over 55,000 distinct CDR3 sequences, about 12% of which are singletons. The TCR originated in a human donor. V is TRBV4-1 and J is TRBJ2-1, with TRBD2 matching 11 bases. Sequenced material: PBMCs spiked with cells of the T cell clone KT2. The chain's CDR3 is CASSPRLAGKYNEQFF. The CDR3 DNA is TGCGCCAGCAGCCCCCGACTAGCGGGGAAGTACAATGAGCAGTTCTTC.